Shown below are 28 T cell receptor beta chains from a single sample sequenced in a study of blood T cells in healthy people across ages (dated by TCRdb to 2015 to 2017). The library was made by 5' RACE. Sequencing was performed on an Illumina HiSeq 2500. A second about 7 to 12 cycle PCR used a sample-barcoded 5' primer and a J-beta primer mix. TCRdb reprocessing: public reads trimmed at Q25 with fastp, clones called with MiXCR, in-frame beta chains kept. A single entry per CDR3 protein holds the most common genes and DNA from its merged rows. This sample lists about 400,000 distinct CDR3 sequences; over 45% were detected once. The ten largest clones capture 51% of the sample. Sequenced material: blood. The receptors derive from a man aged 55 to 69 in good health.

The V gene is TRBV7-2, the J gene TRBJ2-5; D may be TRBD1 (5 bases). The germline V gene encodes CDR1 SGHTA and CDR2 FQGNSA. The CDR3 contains 13 residues. Deletions cut 3 bases from V and 3 bases from J, with 8 bases between. The CDR3 reads CASSFDRKETQYF. The CDR3 DNA is TGTGCCAGCAGCTTCGACAGAAAAGAGACCCAGTACTTC.

The rearrangement uses TRBV27 and TRBJ1-1; weak D call: TRBD1 (5 bases). Trimming removed 5 bases from V and 5 bases from J, with 15 bases in between. This CDR3 is built from 14 residues. The V gene's germline CDR1 is MNHEY and CDR2 SMNVEV (reference sequence). In DNA, the CDR3 is TGTGCCAGCAGTGTACGGCAGGGACTTACTGAAGCTTTCTTT. This codes for CASSVRQGLTEAFF.

The rearrangement uses TRBV28 and TRBJ2-3; 13 nucleotides match TRBD2. In germline, CDR1 is MDHEN, CDR2 SYDVKM. This CDR3 has 14 residues. Unmatched junction bases numbered 2, after V lost 5 bases and J lost 6 bases. CDR3 sequence reads: CASSVTSGRDTQYF. The CDR3 nucleotides are TGTGCCAGCAGTGTGACTAGCGGGAGGGATACGCAGTATTTT.

The rearrangement uses TRBV5-1 and TRBJ2-1, with a tentative D call TRBD1 (6 bases). Trimming took 3 bases from V and 0 from J, leaving 10 bases between them. Germline V gene sequence: CDR1 SGHRS, CDR2 YFSETQ. This CDR3 comprises 15 residues. The CDR3 DNA follows: TGCGCCAGCAGCTCAGGGGTCAGCTCCTACAATGAGCAGTTCTTC. Amino acid sequence: CASSSGVSSYNEQFF.

In its sample, this clonotype was seen a few times. The chain uses TRBV4-1 and TRBJ1-2, with a possible D match to TRBD1 (6 bases). This CDR3 has 15 amino acids. CDR1 is MGHRA and CDR2 is YSYEKL in the germline V gene. The V end was cut by 4 bases, the J end by 8 bases, with 20 bases between. The CDR3 sequence: CASSPARGGGRGYTF. The CDR3 region has the DNA TGCGCCAGCAGCCCGGCAAGGGGGGGTGGTCGGGGCTACACCTTC.

The chain uses TRBV7-2 and TRBJ2-6, with TRBD1 matching over 7 bases. The V and J ends lost 0 bases and 0 bases, in that order; junction bases with no gene match: 2. The germline CDR1 and CDR2 sequences are SGHTA and FQGNSA. This CDR3 is built from 17 residues. CDR3 amino acids: CASSLAPGGSGANVLTF. The CDR3 DNA reads as TGTGCCAGCAGCTTAGCGCCAGGGGGCTCTGGGGCCAACGTCCTGACTTTC.

The chain carries TRBV15 and TRBJ2-5; D may correspond to TRBD1 or TRBD2 (5 bases each). Per germline, CDR1 LNHNV and CDR2 YYDKDF (reference sequence). V was shortened by 11 bases and J by 1 base, with 14 bases between the two germline ends. This CDR3 comprises 13 residues. The CDR3 loop is CAANPGPQETQYF. Written as DNA, the CDR3 is TGTGCCGCCAACCCGGGACCCCAAGAGACCCAGTACTTC.

The chain employs TRBV7-8 and TRBJ2-7, with TRBD1 matching over 10 bases. The DNA end favors TRBJ2-5, so the J call may be wrong. Per germline, CDR1 SGHVS and CDR2 FQNEAQ. The CDR3 has 15 residues. CDR3: CASSSDRGRHETQYF. For the CDR3, the DNA is TGTGCCAGCAGCTCGGACAGGGGGAGACATGAGACCCAGTACTTC.

A word on this clonotype: A read error may be the cause here, since a much bigger clone is one base away. The rearrangement links TRBV29-1 to TRBJ2-7; 10 nucleotides align to TRBD2. Germline V gene data show CDR1 as SQVTM and CDR2 as ANQGSEA. Unmatched junction bases numbered 16, after V lost 4 bases and J lost 7 bases. This CDR3 has 16 residues. The CDR3 reads CSVAATAGGPNNEQYF. CDR3 DNA sequence: TGCAGCGTTGCGGCGACAGCGGGAGGGCCAAATAATGAGCAGTACTTC.

For this clonotype: The junction departs from germline at one end; a sequencing error may be responsible. The rearrangement links TRBV11-2 to TRBJ2-5; D ambiguous. The length of the CDR3 is 14 residues. In germline, CDR1 is SGHAT, CDR2 FQNNGV. In nucleotides, the CDR3 is TGCGCCAGCAGCCCCTACCTGGACCAAGAGACCCTGTACTTC. It specifies CASSPYLDQETLYF.

This clonotype was picked up one time. This chain links TRBV20-1 with TRBJ1-1, with 8 bases matching TRBD1. Trimming removed 3 bases from V and 4 bases from J; junction bases left unmatched: 10. Germline V gene lookup returns CDR1 DFQATT and CDR2 SNEGSKA (reference sequence). This CDR3 contains 15 residues. CDR3 in DNA: TGCAGTGCTAGGCGATCCGGGACAGGCCTCACTGAAGCTTTCTTT. This gives the protein CSARRSGTGLTEAFF.

The rearrangement uses TRBV20-1 and TRBJ2-1, with 13 bases matching TRBD2. Per the germline V gene, CDR1 is DFQATT and CDR2 is SNEGSKA (reference sequence). V shed 5 bases, J shed 0 bases, and the junction held 10 bases outside the gene matches. This CDR3 is 18 amino acids long. CDR3 DNA: TGCAGTGCTCACCACATTGGACTAGCGGGGGCCTCCTACAATGAGCAGTTCTTC. This gives the protein CSAHHIGLAGASYNEQFF.

The J gene is TRBJ2-3, the V gene TRBV5-6; D is possibly TRBD1 or TRBD2 (6 bases each). The length of the CDR3 is 14 residues. The germline CDR1 and CDR2 sequences are SGHDT and YYEEEE. The V gene lost 3 bases and the J gene lost 6 bases, with 14 bases spanning the gap. CDR3 nucleotide sequence: TGTGCCAGCAGCTCCCTGGACAGCGGGGATACGCAGTATTTT. It yields the protein CASSSLDSGDTQYF.

The V call is TRBV5-1, the J call TRBJ2-3; 7 nucleotides align to TRBD1. This CDR3 contains 15 residues. CDR1 and CDR2 from the germline V gene are SGHRS and YFSETQ. V gave up 0 bases and J gave up 6 bases; unmatched junction bases: 7. In DNA form, the CDR3 reads TGCGCCAGCAGCTTGGGAGACAGGGCGTTGGATACGCAGTATTTT. This gives the protein CASSLGDRALDTQYF.

The table lists this clonotype with a few counts. V usage is TRBV5-6 and J usage is TRBJ2-5, with 9 nucleotides matching TRBD1. Germline V gives CDR1 SGHDT, CDR2 YYEEEE. The CDR3 extends over 17 amino acids. Trimming at V came to 0 bases and at J to 2 bases, leaving 8 bases not matched to a gene. This chain's CDR3 is CASSLVKGTGRQETQYF. The CDR3 coding sequence is TGTGCCAGCAGCTTGGTCAAGGGGACAGGGAGACAAGAGACCCAGTACTTC. Full variable domain (rest looked up from reference TRBV5-6 and TRBJ2-5): DAGVTQSPTHLIKTRGQQVTLRCSPKSGHDTVSWYQQALGQGPQFIFQYYEEEERQRGNFPDRFSGHQFPNYSSELNVNALLLGDSALYLCASSLVKGTGRQETQYFGPGTRLLVL.

The J gene is TRBJ2-4, the V gene TRBV6-2 or TRBV6-3; no reliable D call. Germline V lookup: CDR1 MNHEY, CDR2 SVGEGT. This CDR3 is 14 amino acids long. Trimming shortened V by 6 bases and J by 2 bases, and 11 bases separated the two germline ends. The CDR3 reads CASSLVVSKNIQYF. As DNA, the CDR3 is TGTGCCAGCAGCCTGGTGGTATCCAAAAACATTCAGTACTTC.

At least ten counts were recorded for this clonotype. The V and J genes are TRBV2 and TRBJ2-7, with 10 positions matching TRBD1. The CDR3 covers 13 residues. The germline CDR1 and CDR2 sequences are SNHLY and FYNNEI. The ends lost 4 bases at V and 6 bases at J; junction bases unmatched: 3. The CDR3 here is CASSGQGAGEQYF. The CDR3, as DNA: TGTGCCAGCAGTGGACAGGGGGCGGGCGAGCAGTACTTC. Variable domain in full (rest from reference TRBV2 and TRBJ2-7): EPEVTQTPSHQVTQMGQEVILRCVPISNHLYFYWYRQILGQKVEFLVSFYNNEISEKSEIFDDQFSVERPDGSNFTLKIRSTKLEDSAMYFCASSGQGAGEQYFGPGTRLTVT.

This clonotype was detected only a few times. The chain combines TRBV12-3 or TRBV12-4 with TRBJ2-3; D not certain. Trimming took 5 bases from V and 7 from J, leaving 7 bases between them. CDR3 size: 11 residues. The DNA for the CDR3 is TGTGCCAGCAGTGAGAGAAATACGCAGTATTTT. Protein product: CASSERNTQYF.

The chain carries TRBV7-2 and TRBJ2-3; D gene unclear. The CDR3 has 13 amino acids. V was clipped by 1 base and J by 2 bases, with 4 bases between them. CDR1 and CDR2 (germline): SGHTA, FQGNSA. This chain's CDR3 is CASSLENTDTQYF. The DNA for the CDR3 is TGTGCCAGCAGCTTAGAGAACACAGATACGCAGTATTTT.

The chain recombines TRBV2 with TRBJ2-5, with 8 bases lining up with TRBD1. The closer fit of TRBJ2-7 to the DNA end suggests the J call may be wrong. CDR3 size: 17 residues. The germline V gene encodes CDR1 SNHLY and CDR2 FYNNEI. This chain's CDR3 is CASSEALVTGGIYEQYF. The CDR3 DNA follows: TGTGCCAGCAGTGAAGCATTGGTCACAGGGGGTATCTACGAGCAGTACTTC.

This chain joins TRBV7-2 and TRBJ2-5, with D hard to call. The CDR3 spans 15 residues. CDR1 is SGHTA and CDR2 is FQGNSA in the germline V gene. V dropped 5 bases and J dropped 2 bases, with 15 bases sitting between them. The CDR3 nucleotides are TGTGCCAGCAGCCAGGCGAGACGGTCACAAGAGACCCAGTACTTC. Residues: CASSQARRSQETQYF.

This clonotype occurred a few times. This rearrangement joins TRBV13 to TRBJ1-2; 8 bases align to TRBD1. Germline values: CDR1 PRHDT, CDR2 FYEKMQ (reference sequence). The J segment lost 8 bases and the V segment lost 5 bases, leaving 7 bases of the junction unmatched. The CDR3 length is 13 residues. The CDR3 DNA sequence: TGTGCCAGCAGCCCGACAGGGGCTTGGGGCTACACCTTC. This encodes CASSPTGAWGYTF.

This chain links TRBV7-9 with TRBJ1-5, with a weak D call TRBD1 (5 bases). The germline V and J ends were trimmed by 1 base and 1 base, with 8 bases remaining between them. Germline V gene lookup returns CDR1 SEHNR and CDR2 FQNEAQ (reference sequence). This CDR3 has 15 residues. This CDR3 is CASSLGRESNQPQHF. CDR3 DNA: TGTGCCAGCAGCTTAGGCAGGGAGAGCAATCAGCCCCAGCATTTT.

CDR3 region: CASILAVNTGELFF. DNA for the CDR3: TGTGCCAGCATCCTAGCGGTAAACACCGGGGAGCTGTTTTTT. This chain connects TRBV12-3 or TRBV12-4 to TRBJ2-2; 7 positions match TRBD2. CDR3 length equals 14 residues. With V trimmed by 7 bases and J by 2 bases, 4 bases remained unmatched.

This chain's CDR3 is CASSLQRNNEQYF. DNA for the CDR3: TGTGCCAGCAGCTTACAGCGGAACAATGAGCAGTACTTC. This chain connects TRBV11-2 to TRBJ2-5; D may be TRBD2 (5 bases). The CDR3 sequence is 13 residues long. Between the trimmed V and J ends, which lost 2 bases and 11 bases, there was a span of 15 bases. The V gene's germline CDR1 is SGHAT and CDR2 FQNNGV. The full variable domain, its missing parts supplied by reference TRBV11-2 and TRBJ2-5, is EAGVAQSPRYKIIEKRQSVAFWCNPISGHATLYWYQQILGQGPKLLIQFQNNGVVDDSQLPKDRFSAERLKGVDSTLKIQPAKLEDSAVYLCASSLQRNNEQYFGPGTRLLVL.

This clonotype was found once. V is TRBV5-1 and J is TRBJ2-3, with D tentatively TRBD2 (6 bases). Germline V gene lookup returns CDR1 SGHRS and CDR2 YFSETQ. Trimming shortened V by 6 bases and J by 0 bases, and 11 bases separated the two germline ends. The CDR3 length is 14 residues. CDR3 in amino acids: CASTERGSTDTQYF. CDR3 nucleotide sequence: TGCGCCAGCACCGAACGGGGGAGCACAGATACGCAGTATTTT.

The rearrangement joins TRBV3-1 to TRBJ2-3; D possibly corresponds to TRBD2 (5 bases). V lost 3 bases to trimming and J lost 3 bases, with 10 bases between them. Per germline, CDR1 LGHDT and CDR2 YNNKEL (reference sequence). The CDR3 sequence is 14 residues long. CDR3 nucleotide sequence: TGTGCCAGCAGCCAGAGGGATTGGACAGATACGCAGTATTTT. This codes for CASSQRDWTDTQYF.

This clonotype was observed a few times. The chain uses TRBV7-2 and TRBJ2-1; the D is unclear. Trimming removed 3 bases at V and 4 bases at J, with 13 bases between. Germline CDR1 reads SGHTA; CDR2 reads FQGNSA. The CDR3 loop spans 15 amino acids. The CDR3 coding sequence is TGTGCCAGCAGCTTTGCGACGTCCCCGTACAATGAGCAGTTCTTC. Protein product: CASSFATSPYNEQFF. The complete variable domain, with remaining parts taken from reference TRBV7-2 and TRBJ2-1, reads GAGVSQSPSNKVTEKGKDVELRCDPISGHTALYWYRQSLGQGLEFLIYFQGNSAPDKSGLPSDRFSAERTGGSVSTLTIQRTQQEDSAVYLCASSFATSPYNEQFFGPGTRLTVL.